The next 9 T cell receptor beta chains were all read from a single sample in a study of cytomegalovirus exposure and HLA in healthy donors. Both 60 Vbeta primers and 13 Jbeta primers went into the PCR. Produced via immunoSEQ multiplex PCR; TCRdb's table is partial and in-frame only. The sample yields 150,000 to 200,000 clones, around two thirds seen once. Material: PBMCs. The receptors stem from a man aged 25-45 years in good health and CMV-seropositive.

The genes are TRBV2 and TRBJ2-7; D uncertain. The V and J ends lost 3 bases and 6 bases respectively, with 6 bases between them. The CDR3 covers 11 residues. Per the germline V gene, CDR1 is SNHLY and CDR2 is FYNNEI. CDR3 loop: CASSDVSEQYF. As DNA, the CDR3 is TGTGCCAGCAGTGACGTGAGCGAGCAGTACTTC. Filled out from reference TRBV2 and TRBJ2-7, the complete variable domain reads EPEVTQTPSHQVTQMGQEVILRCVPISNHLYFYWYRQILGQKVEFLVSFYNNEISEKSEIFDDQFSVERPDGSNFTLKIRSTKLEDSAMYFCASSDVSEQYFGPGTRLTVT.

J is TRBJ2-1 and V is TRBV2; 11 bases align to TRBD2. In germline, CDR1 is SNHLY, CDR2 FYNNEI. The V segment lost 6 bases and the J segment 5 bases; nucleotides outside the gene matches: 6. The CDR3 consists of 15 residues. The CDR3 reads CASSGTSGWDNEQFF. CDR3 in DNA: TGTGCCAGCAGCGGGACTAGCGGTTGGGACAATGAGCAGTTCTTC. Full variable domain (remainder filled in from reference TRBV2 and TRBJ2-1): EPEVTQTPSHQVTQMGQEVILRCVPISNHLYFYWYRQILGQKVEFLVSFYNNEISEKSEIFDDQFSVERPDGSNFTLKIRSTKLEDSAMYFCASSGTSGWDNEQFFGPGTRLTVL.

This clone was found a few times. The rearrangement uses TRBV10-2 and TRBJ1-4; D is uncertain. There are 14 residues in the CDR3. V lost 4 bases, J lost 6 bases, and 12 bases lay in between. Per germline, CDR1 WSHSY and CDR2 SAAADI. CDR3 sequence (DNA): TGCGCCAGCAGTGGGGCAGGTGTTGATGAAAAACTGTTTTTT. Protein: CASSGAGVDEKLFF.

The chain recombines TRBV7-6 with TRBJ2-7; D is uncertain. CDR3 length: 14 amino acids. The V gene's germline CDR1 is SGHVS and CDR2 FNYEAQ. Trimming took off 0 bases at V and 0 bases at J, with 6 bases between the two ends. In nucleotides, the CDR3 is TGTGCCAGCAGCTTAGCAGCTAGCTCCTACGAGCAGTACTTC. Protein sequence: CASSLAASSYEQYF.

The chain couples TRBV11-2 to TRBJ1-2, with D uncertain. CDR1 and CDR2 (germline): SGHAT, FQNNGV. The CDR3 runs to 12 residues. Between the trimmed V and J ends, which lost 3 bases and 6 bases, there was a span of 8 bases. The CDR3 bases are TGTGCCAGCAGCTTTGAAGGAGATGGCTACACCTTC. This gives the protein CASSFEGDGYTF.

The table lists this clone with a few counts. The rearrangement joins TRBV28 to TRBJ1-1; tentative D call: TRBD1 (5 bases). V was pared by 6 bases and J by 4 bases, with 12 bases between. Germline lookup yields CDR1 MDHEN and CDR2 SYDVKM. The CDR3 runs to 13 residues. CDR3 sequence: CASRSPGGTEAFF. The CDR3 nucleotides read TGTGCCAGCAGGTCGCCGGGGGGCACTGAAGCTTTCTTT.

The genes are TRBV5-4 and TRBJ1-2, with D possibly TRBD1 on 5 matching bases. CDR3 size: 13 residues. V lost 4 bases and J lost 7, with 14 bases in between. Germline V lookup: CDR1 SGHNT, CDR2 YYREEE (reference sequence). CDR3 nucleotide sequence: TGTGCCAGCAGCCCGGCGGGGGTTAGTGGCTACACCTTC. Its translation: CASSPAGVSGYTF.

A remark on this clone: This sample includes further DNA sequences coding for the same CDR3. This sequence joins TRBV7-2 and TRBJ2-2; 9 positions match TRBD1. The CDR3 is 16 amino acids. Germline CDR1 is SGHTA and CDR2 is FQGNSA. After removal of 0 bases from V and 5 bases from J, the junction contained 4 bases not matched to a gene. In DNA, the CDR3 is TGTGCCAGCAGCTTAGCGAAGACAGGGGGGACCGGGGAGCTGTTTTTT. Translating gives CASSLAKTGGTGELFF.

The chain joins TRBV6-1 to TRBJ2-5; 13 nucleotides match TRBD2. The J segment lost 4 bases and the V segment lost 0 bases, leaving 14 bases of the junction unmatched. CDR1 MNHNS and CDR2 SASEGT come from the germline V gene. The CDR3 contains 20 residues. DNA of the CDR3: TGTGCCAGCAGTGAAGCAGCGGGCCAAACTAGCGGGAGGGGTGGAGAGACCCAGTACTTC. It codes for CASSEAAGQTSGRGGETQYF.